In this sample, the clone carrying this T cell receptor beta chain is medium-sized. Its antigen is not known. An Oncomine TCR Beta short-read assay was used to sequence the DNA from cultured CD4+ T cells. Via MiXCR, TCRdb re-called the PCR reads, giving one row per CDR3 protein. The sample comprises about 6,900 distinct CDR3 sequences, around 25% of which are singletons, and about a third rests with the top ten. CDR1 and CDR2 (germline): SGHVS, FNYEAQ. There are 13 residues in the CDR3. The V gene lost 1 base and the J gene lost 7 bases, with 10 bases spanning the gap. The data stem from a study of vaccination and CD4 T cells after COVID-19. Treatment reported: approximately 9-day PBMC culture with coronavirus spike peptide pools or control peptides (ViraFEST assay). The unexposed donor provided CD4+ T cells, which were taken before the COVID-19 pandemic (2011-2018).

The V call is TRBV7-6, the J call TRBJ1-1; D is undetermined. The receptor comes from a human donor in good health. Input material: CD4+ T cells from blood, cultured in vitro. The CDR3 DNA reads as TGTGCCAGCAGCTTAGAATGGGGTGGTGAAGCTTTCTTT. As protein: CASSLEWGGEAFF.